The following is a T cell receptor (beta chain) sequence with its context. Its specificity is unknown. Every one of the participants with HIV received treatment in the United States. The data were obtained in a study of long-term antiretroviral therapy in people with HIV. Study-wide findings and caveats: Comparison with controls showed narrower CDR3 length ranges in HIV repertoires.

At the survey level, the v3.0 immunoSEQ assay was run. Sequencing was intended to reach roughly 35,000-50,000 T-cell genomes per sample. TCRdb's copy holds only in-frame clones and misses some; the assay was immunoSEQ multiplex PCR. The table records 15,000 to 20,000 clones, approximately 79% of them present only once. In germline, CDR1 is LGHNA, CDR2 YSLEER. Trimming left V 0 bases short and J 4 bases short, with 9 bases between. The CDR3 sequence is 15 residues long. The chain carries TRBV4-3 and TRBJ2-2; D might be TRBD1 or TRBD2, each matching 5 bases. The material was unsorted PBMCs, obtained 0.1 years after starting antiretroviral therapy. This TCR was sampled from a man between 18 and 35 years old with HIV. This CDR3 is CASSQDSRGTGELFF. The CDR3 DNA is TGCGCCAGCAGCCAAGATTCGAGGGGCACCGGGGAGCTGTTTTTT.